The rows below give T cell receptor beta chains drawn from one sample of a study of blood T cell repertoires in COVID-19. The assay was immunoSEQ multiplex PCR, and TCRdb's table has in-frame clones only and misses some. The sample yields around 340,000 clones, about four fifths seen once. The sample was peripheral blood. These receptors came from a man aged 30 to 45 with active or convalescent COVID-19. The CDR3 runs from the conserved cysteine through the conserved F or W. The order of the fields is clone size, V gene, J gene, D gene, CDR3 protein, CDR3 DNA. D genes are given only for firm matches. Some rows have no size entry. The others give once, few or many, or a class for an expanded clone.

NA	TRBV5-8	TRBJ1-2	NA	CASIVRAGQHTF	TGTGCCAGCATCGTTCGAGCAGGGCAGCACACCTTC
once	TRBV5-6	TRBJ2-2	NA	CASSLGLGAGELFF	TGTGCCAGCAGCTTAGGGCTAGGGGCCGGGGAGCTGTTTTTT
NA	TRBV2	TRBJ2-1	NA	CASSERRGGRNEQFF	TGTGCCAGCAGTGAGAGAAGGGGCGGCAGGAATGAGCAGTTCTTC
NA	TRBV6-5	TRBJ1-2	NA	CASRKPGVNYGYTF	TGTGCCAGCAGAAAACCGGGGGTAAACTATGGCTACACCTTC
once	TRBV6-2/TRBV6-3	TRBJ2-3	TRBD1	CASSPLTGMGADTQYF	TGTGCCAGCAGTCCCCTGACAGGGATGGGCGCAGATACGCAGTATTTT
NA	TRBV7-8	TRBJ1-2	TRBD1	CASSLGQGGGYTF	TGTGCCAGCAGCTTAGGACAGGGTGGTGGCTACACCTTC
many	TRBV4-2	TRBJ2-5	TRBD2	CASSQGRSEAGSETQYF	TGTGCCAGCAGCCAAGGACGATCGGAAGCGGGGTCAGAGACCCAGTACTTC
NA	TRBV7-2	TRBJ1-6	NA	CASRSDNSPLHF	TGTGCCAGCAGATCCGATAATTCACCCCTCCACTTT
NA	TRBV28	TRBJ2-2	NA	CASSLGQTINTGELFF	TGTGCCAGCAGTTTAGGACAAACGATAAACACCGGGGAGCTGTTTTTT
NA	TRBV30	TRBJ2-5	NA	CAWSLGAQETQYF	TGTGCCTGGAGTCTTGGGGCTCAAGAGACCCAGTACTTC
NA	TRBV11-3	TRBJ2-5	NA	CASSLFFGAGAEVQETQYF	NA
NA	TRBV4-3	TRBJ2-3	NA	CASSQESGTDTQYF	TGCGCCAGCAGCCAAGAAAGCGGAACAGATACGCAGTATTTT
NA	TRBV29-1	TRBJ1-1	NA	CSVARRGNTEAFF	TGCAGCGTGGCCCGACGGGGGAACACTGAAGCTTTCTTT
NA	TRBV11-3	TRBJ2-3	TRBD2	CASSKREGTDTQYF	TGTGCCAGCAGTAAGCGGGAGGGCACAGATACGCAGTATTTT
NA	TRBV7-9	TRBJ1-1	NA	CASSLGRTERTEAFF	TGTGCCAGCAGCTTGGGGCGGACAGAGAGAACTGAAGCTTTCTTT
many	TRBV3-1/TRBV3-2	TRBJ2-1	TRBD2	CASSQAVTSGRGNEQFF	TGTGCCAGCAGCCAAGCTGTGACTAGCGGGAGGGGTAATGAGCAGTTCTTC
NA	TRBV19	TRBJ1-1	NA	CASSMGGGSTEAFF	TGTGCCAGTAGTATGGGAGGGGGGAGCACTGAAGCTTTCTTT
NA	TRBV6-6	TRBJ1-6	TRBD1	CASRFAGTANSPLHF	TGTGCCAGCAGATTCGCCGGGACAGCTAATTCACCCCTCCACTTT
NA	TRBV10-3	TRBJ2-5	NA	CAIIYLSPRRKTQYF	TGTGCCATCATTTATCTTAGCCCCCGCCGGAAGACCCAGTACTTC
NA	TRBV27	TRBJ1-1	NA	CASSLSVGNTEAFF	TGTGCCAGCAGTTTATCAGTCGGTAACACTGAAGCTTTCTTT
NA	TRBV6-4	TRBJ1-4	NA	CASSDPIFPEGSNEKLFF	TGTGCCAGCAGTGACCCCATATTTCCCGAGGGATCTAATGAAAAACTGTTTTTT
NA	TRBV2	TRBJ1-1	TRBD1	CASSRTGEDEAFF	TGTGCCAGCAGTCGGACAGGGGAGGATGAAGCTTTCTTT
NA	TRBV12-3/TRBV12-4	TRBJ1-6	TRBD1	CASSRDRDSPLHF	TGTGCCAGCTCCCGGGACAGAGATTCACCCCTCCACTTT
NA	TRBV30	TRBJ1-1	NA	CAWERGARIEAFF	TGTGCCTGGGAACGGGGGGCGCGGATTGAAGCTTTCTTT
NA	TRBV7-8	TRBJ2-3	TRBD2	CASSLGLASDTQYF	TGTGCCAGCAGCCTGGGACTAGCATCGGATACGCAGTATTTT
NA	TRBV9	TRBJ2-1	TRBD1	CASSDRGAYNEQFF	TGTGCCAGCAGTGACAGGGGGGCCTACAATGAGCAGTTCTTC
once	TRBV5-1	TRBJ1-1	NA	CASSLGLNTEAFF	TGCGCCAGCAGCCTAGGCCTGAACACTGAAGCTTTCTTT
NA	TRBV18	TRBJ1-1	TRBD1	CASSMDRDEAFF	TGTGCCAGCTCAATGGACAGGGATGAAGCTTTCTTT
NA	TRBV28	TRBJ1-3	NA	CASSFGGISGNTIYF	TGTGCCAGCAGTTTCGGGGGGATTTCTGGAAACACCATATATTTT
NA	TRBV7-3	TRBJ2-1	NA	CASSSGDFYNEQFF	TGTGCCAGCAGCTCCGGAGACTTCTACAATGAGCAGTTCTTC